This T cell receptor beta chain is drawn from a study of spatial heterogeneity in lung cancer. As for the study in general: For the average unique TCR and UMI combination, more than 8.5 occurrences appeared in raw reads.

This clonotype was counted at least ten times. Its target is unknown. Study results and caveats: It was found that expanded intratumoral alpha and beta TCR counts tracked tumor mutation counts.

Each TCR cDNA molecule carried a unique molecular identifier. Each CDR3 protein is one row after TCRdb ran MiXCR on the 5' RACE reads. The repertoire includes about 6,000 distinct CDR3 sequences, 9.1% of them detected once, and less than 30% sits in the top ten. V gave up 6 bases and J gave up 2 bases, with 11 bases separating them. Germline V CDR1 and CDR2: SQVTM, ANQGSEA. CDR3 length: 12 amino acids. The time point here: sample taken at primary tumor resection. Without sorting, whole RNA was sequenced from tumor, nontumor lung or frozen PBMC. This specimen was lung tumor tissue, taken at surgery. This clonotype was obtained from a female donor with early-stage non-small cell lung cancer. This chain joins TRBV29-1 and TRBJ2-7; D might be TRBD1 (6 bases). CDR3 protein: CSVVQGPYEQYF. CDR3 bases: TGCAGCGTGGTTCAGGGGCCCTACGAGCAGTACTTC.